This paragraph covers one T cell receptor beta chain sequence. A single count supports this clone. The target of this receptor is not known. Nothing much larger sits one base from this clone, and base qualities are not available. Sequences SGHKS (CDR1) and YYEKEE (CDR2) are obtained from the germline V gene (reference sequence). The CDR3 runs 14 amino acids, cysteine and phenylalanine included. Kept here is only the CDR3 DNA, which spans 42 bases and is read in frame from base 1. Trimming takes 0 bases from V and 5 bases from J, and the germline ends sit 11 bases apart. The donors were healthy, HIV-negative adults with no recently reported acute infections or vaccinations. Every donor was a Caucasian adult living in Nashville, Tennessee, USA. CD4+ T cells were enriched by magnetic negative selection, after which naive cells were positively selected on CD45RA and the negative fraction was taken as the memory subset. Blood was collected by leukapheresis, and PBMCs were isolated by Ficoll-Histopaque density gradient centrifugation and then cryopreserved in liquid nitrogen vapor phase. Purity and quantity of every magnetically sorted T cell population were checked by analytical flow cytometry. Genomic DNA was isolated from every sorted fraction and measured by UV absorbance on a Nanodrop 2000c.

This record belongs to a study of shared clonotypes between healthy human individuals (TCRdb year 2020). Background on the whole study: A couple of women and a few men aged 18 to 49 years were included in the cohort. To increase sequencing depth and limit assay-specific biases, different laboratories used diverse techniques to prepare libraries and sequence TCR repertoires. For each donor, CD4 naive and CD4 memory were each run on three plates, CD8 naive on two plates, and CD8 memory on one plate. Leukapheresis yielded between about 0.85 and 10 billion PBMCs per donor. The study deeply sequenced blood TCR repertoires of about 5 healthy adults to estimate repertoire size and the extent of clonotype sharing between individuals.

Using the deep immunoSEQ assay, multiplex PCR amplified TCR CDR3 regions from genomic DNA. Extracted genomic DNA from each cell subset was spread evenly across all wells of several immunoSEQ 96-well plates, with each plate serving as a replicate. For sorted subsets, 200 to 250 ng of genomic DNA, equivalent to some 33,000 T cell genomes, went into each replicate PCR. The purified libraries were quantified using a Qubit 3.0 fluorometer, sized with a Bioanalyzer 2100, and then quantified again using the KAPA Library Quantification kit. Every immunoSEQ 96-well plate was sequenced on a separate single-read 150-cycle Illumina NextSeq 550 flow cell. In the authors' own workflow: Because only junctional sequences without quality scores were contained in the immunoSEQ output, filtering matching that applied to full-length reads could not be performed. To assign V/J genes and CDR3, sequences were annotated against IMGT germline references using PyIR, a Python wrapper for IgBLAST v1.9. Any read was removed if the V/J assignment was weak (E-value above 1e-6), the CDR3 was missing, or the read contained stop codons, out-of-frame junctions, or ambiguous translated residues. V3J clonotypes were defined as sequences sharing the same inferred V gene, J gene, and CDR3 amino acid sequence. The percentage overlap between two repertoires was calculated by dividing the number of shared unique clonotypes by the size of the smaller repertoire. RTK rarefaction, the Chao1 estimator, and Recon v2.1 estimates of unobserved clonotypes were used to assess repertoire richness. For all TCRbeta clonotypes obtained by the gDNA method from several donors, generation probabilities were computed with OLGA. TCRdb provides this immuneACCESS table in a form limited to in-frame rearrangements. Some clones are lacking; in checked studies, under half of them reflect an unresolved V gene, and why the rest are absent is not known. That table furnishes V, J and clone size, whereas the DNA furnished D and trimming. The sample table lists 2 million to 2.5 million clones, over 85% of them with a count of one. The ten biggest clones cover 0.35% to 0.45% of the sample.

Beyond this particular receptor, the publication reports: Rarefaction of sorted-subset datasets indicated incomplete sequencing despite the large sequencing depth. Compared with non-shared clonotypes, clonotypes shared by all four sorted-subset donors had higher generation probabilities. Naive subsets generally had larger estimated clonotype richness than memory subsets. Sampling was restricted to blood, and TCR repertoires in tissues likely differ from the TCR repertoires found in blood. Pairwise subsampling indicated that sequencing depth was expected to affect the degree of clonotype sharing among donors. Because the study included a small number of donors, the genetic and exposure-history diversity represented was limited. Across a few donors, around 5% of naive CD4, approximately 3.5% of naive CD8, under 2.5% of memory CD4, and approximately 0.4% of memory CD8 clonotypes were shared.

Sequencing input: naive CD4+ T cells from PBMCs. The cell subset or site label of this sample denotes: CD45RA+ positively selected. This clonotype was sampled from a man in his late teens or twenties in good health. Some clones in this sample may be carry-over from other donors' samples. Recombination connected TRBV5-5 to TRBJ2-5, with no reliable assignment of the D segment. In nucleotide form, the sequence is TGTGCCAGCAGCTTGGACGAAGGGAAGGAGACCCAGTACTTC. The resulting protein is CASSLDEGKETQYF.